The next 29 T cell receptor beta chains were all read from a single sample in a study of blood T cell repertoires in COVID-19. Libraries were prepared by immunoSEQ multiplex PCR; TCRdb keeps only in-frame clonotypes and omits some of them. The sample has 150,000 to 190,000 clones, approximately 80% seen once. The sample consisted of peripheral blood. The receptors come from a woman of 80 years or more with acute or convalescent COVID-19.

The rearrangement joins TRBV9 to TRBJ1-1, with D unclear. This CDR3 spans 13 amino acids. The germline gives CDR1 SGDLS, CDR2 YYNGEE. With 5 bases removed from V and 5 bases from J, the gap between germline ends came to 13 bases. The CDR3 loop reads CASRRSVATEAFF. The CDR3 DNA reads as TGTGCCAGCAGACGTTCCGTTGCGACTGAAGCTTTCTTT. The full variable domain, completed using reference TRBV9 and TRBJ1-1, is DSGVTQTPKHLITATGQRVTLRCSPRSGDLSVYWYQQSLDQGLQFLIQYYNGEERAKGNILERFSAQQFPDLHSELNLSSLELGDSALYFCASRRSVATEAFFGQGTRLTVV.

DNA for the CDR3: TGTGCCAGCAGCTTATACAGGAGGGACGAGCAGTACTTC. It translates to CASSLYRRDEQYF. V and J are TRBV7-3 and TRBJ2-7, with D maybe TRBD2 (6 bases). V was pared by 2 bases and J by 5 bases, with 10 bases between. In germline, CDR1 is SGHTA, CDR2 FQGTGA. This CDR3 region has 13 residues.

The chain has TRBV7-6 and TRBJ2-2; D remains unclear. The CDR3 runs to 15 residues. CDR1 and CDR2 (germline): SGHVS, FNYEAQ. Between the trimmed V and J ends, which lost 0 bases and 4 bases, there was a span of 9 bases. The DNA for the CDR3 is TGTGCCAGCAGCTTAGCCGTGACACCCACCGGGGAGCTGTTTTTT. It is translated as CASSLAVTPTGELFF. Combining the CDR3 with reference TRBV7-6 and TRBJ2-2 gives the whole variable domain GAGVSQSPRYKVTKRGQDVALRCDPISGHVSLYWYRQALGQGPEFLTYFNYEAQQDKSGLPNDRFSAERPEGSISTLTIQRTEQRDSAMYRCASSLAVTPTGELFFGEGSRLTVL.

The chain employs TRBV7-2 and TRBJ1-4; the D gene is possibly TRBD1 (6 bases). The CDR3 runs 17 residues. V was cut by 1 base and J by 4 bases, with 16 bases left in between. Germline CDR1 and CDR2: SGHTA and FQGNSA. The CDR3 here is CASSLEVLQGFNEKLFF. CDR3 DNA sequence: TGTGCCAGCAGCTTAGAAGTACTGCAGGGGTTTAATGAAAAACTGTTTTTT.

The DNA for the CDR3 is TGTGCCAGCAGCGCCTCTCCGGGACAGGGCTCGTCCGGGGAGCTGTTTTTT. Translation gives CASSASPGQGSSGELFF. This chain uses TRBV9 with TRBJ2-2; 9 nucleotides align to TRBD1. This CDR3 contains 17 residues. Per germline, CDR1 SGDLS and CDR2 YYNGEE. Trimming cost V 3 bases and J 6 bases; bases outside gene matches: 12.

This clone was found a few times. J is TRBJ1-2 and V is TRBV15; 8 bases are a match to TRBD1. CDR1 and CDR2 from the germline V gene are LNHNV and YYDKDF (reference sequence). V was clipped by 6 bases and J by 5 bases; unmatched bases: 8. This CDR3 comprises 14 residues. CDR3 bases: TGTGCCACCAGTATAAACCAGGGGGCTTATGGCTACACCTTC. Translated: CATSINQGAYGYTF.

This clone has more than one count but fewer than ten. The V gene is TRBV30, the J gene TRBJ2-1; 12 nucleotides align to TRBD2. Trimming removed 3 bases from V and 9 bases from J; junction bases left unmatched: 6. This CDR3 is 14 amino acids long. Germline values: CDR1 GTSNPN, CDR2 SVGIG (reference sequence). DNA of the CDR3: TGTGCCTGGAGACTAGCGGGAGGAAGGAGTGAGCAGTTCTTC. Translation gives CAWRLAGGRSEQFF.

The chain joins TRBV18 to TRBJ1-4, with D unclear. Per the germline V gene, CDR1 is KGHSH and CDR2 is LQKENI. The CDR3 loop spans 13 amino acids. V shed 2 bases and J shed 6 bases, with 7 bases lying between them. CDR3 sequence: CASSPGQDEKLFF. The CDR3 bases are TGTGCCAGCTCACCAGGGCAGGATGAAAAACTGTTTTTT. The whole variable domain, remainder taken from reference TRBV18 and TRBJ1-4, is NAGVMQNPRHLVRRRGQEARLRCSPMKGHSHVYWYRQLPEEGLKFMVYLQKENIIDESGMPKERFSAEFPKEGPSILRIQQVVRGDSAAYFCASSPGQDEKLFFGSGTQLSVL.

The J gene is TRBJ1-2, the V gene TRBV3-1 (or the pseudogene TRBV3-2); 12 positions match TRBD1. The V and J ends lost 4 bases and 8 bases, in that order; junction bases with no gene match: 5. There are 14 residues in the CDR3. CDR1 is LGHDT and CDR2 is YNNKEL in the germline V gene (reference sequence). CDR3 in amino acids: CASSPGQGARGYTF. CDR3 in DNA: TGTGCCAGCAGCCCGGGACAGGGGGCGCGCGGCTACACCTTC.

DNA for the CDR3: TGTGCCAGCTCACCGCCTAGCGGGGGTAGCTCCTACGAGCAGTACTTC. It yields the protein CASSPPSGGSSYEQYF. V gene TRBV18 combines with J gene TRBJ2-7; 10 bases match TRBD2. The length of the CDR3 is 16 residues. In germline, CDR1 is KGHSH, CDR2 LQKENI. The junction had 5 bases not matched to a gene; V was cut back by 3 bases and J by 0 bases.

The genes are TRBV5-4 and TRBJ2-2, with TRBD1 matching over 7 bases. CDR1 and CDR2 (germline): SGHNT, YYREEE (reference sequence). J was trimmed by 4 bases and V by 0 bases; bases with no gene match: 6. The length of the CDR3 is 16 residues. CDR3 protein: CASSLAFRGSTGELFF. DNA of the CDR3: TGTGCCAGCAGCTTGGCATTCAGGGGGAGCACCGGGGAGCTGTTTTTT.

Here the CDR3 DNA reads TGCGCCAGCAGCCCCTCTGTGACAGGTTGGGAAAAACTGTTTTTT. Its translation is CASSPSVTGWEKLFF. This chain links TRBV4-3 with TRBJ1-4; perhaps TRBD1 as D (6 bases). Trimming cost V 4 bases and J 8 bases, with 17 bases left between them. This CDR3 region has 15 residues. Germline CDR1 reads LGHNA; CDR2 reads YSLEER.

The chain combines TRBV12-3 or TRBV12-4 with TRBJ1-1; D is possibly TRBD1 (5 bases). V lost 3 bases to trimming and J lost 1 base, with 6 bases between them. There are 13 residues in the CDR3. The CDR3 DNA follows: TGTGCCAGCAGTTTCGGACAGAACACTGAAGCTTTCTTT. Protein sequence: CASSFGQNTEAFF.

The J gene is TRBJ2-3, the V gene TRBV5-1; D possibly corresponds to TRBD1 (6 bases). This CDR3 has 14 residues. Germline CDR1 and CDR2: SGHRS and YFSETQ. Trimming removed 4 bases from V and 0 bases from J, with 9 bases in between. The CDR3 protein is CASSTDRSTDTQYF. In DNA form, the CDR3 reads TGCGCCAGCAGCACGGACAGAAGCACAGATACGCAGTATTTT.

This clone occurred many times. The V and J genes are TRBV7-6 and TRBJ2-5; 10 bases match TRBD2. Trimming took 1 base from V and 3 from J; bases not matched to a gene: 5. The germline CDR1 and CDR2 sequences are SGHVS and FNYEAQ. This CDR3 has 16 residues. As DNA, the CDR3 is TGTGCCAGCAGCTTAGGGTTCCTAGCGGGGGAAGAGACCCAGTACTTC. Amino acid sequence: CASSLGFLAGEETQYF.

V and J are TRBV5-1 and TRBJ1-1, with D perhaps matching TRBD1 (5 bases). This CDR3 has 14 amino acids. Germline V gives CDR1 SGHRS, CDR2 YFSETQ. The V end lost 0 bases, the J end lost 3 bases, and 9 bases lay between the germline ends. The CDR3 here is CASSLGQGHTEAFF. The CDR3, as DNA: TGCGCCAGCAGCTTGGGGCAGGGTCACACTGAAGCTTTCTTT.

This rearrangement joins TRBV7-2 to TRBJ1-4, with 7 bases aligning to TRBD1. The CDR3 is 15 residues long. V trimming: 3 bases; J trimming: 7 bases; junction bases outside the gene matches: 8. The germline V gene encodes CDR1 SGHTA and CDR2 FQGNSA. CDR3 nucleotides: TGTGCCAGCAGCTTGCAGCAGGGGGACGGTGAAAAACTGTTTTTT. Its translation is CASSLQQGDGEKLFF.

V and J are TRBV18 and TRBJ1-1; 7 bases match TRBD1. Germline V lookup: CDR1 KGHSH, CDR2 LQKENI. The CDR3 loop spans 15 amino acids. V shed 6 bases, J shed 3 bases, and the junction held 10 bases outside the gene matches. The CDR3 region is CASSRNRGLDTEAFF. The CDR3, as DNA: TGTGCCAGCTCGCGAAACAGGGGCCTGGACACTGAAGCTTTCTTT.

This chain links TRBV2 with TRBJ2-1; no definite D call. Germline-derived CDR1 and CDR2 are SNHLY and FYNNEI. The CDR3 runs to 16 residues. Trimming took 8 bases from V and 7 from J, leaving 24 bases between them. CDR3 bases: TGTGCCAGCTACAAATTACGGCCCTCGACTTCAAATGAGCAGTTCTTC. This codes for CASYKLRPSTSNEQFF.

The chain employs TRBV19 and TRBJ2-7, with D possibly TRBD1 on 6 matching bases. V lost 5 bases and J lost 0, with 14 bases in between. From germline, CDR1 is LNHDA and CDR2 SQIVND (reference sequence). This CDR3 has 15 amino acids. CDR3 sequence reads: CASSLGTSDSYEQYF. CDR3 nucleotides: TGTGCCAGTAGTTTAGGGACATCCGACTCCTACGAGCAGTACTTC. The entire variable domain, with the rest obtained from reference TRBV19 and TRBJ2-7, is as follows: DGGITQSPKYLFRKEGQNVTLSCEQNLNHDAMYWYRQDPGQGLRLIYYSQIVNDFQKGDIAEGYSVSREKKESFPLTVTSAQKNPTAFYLCASSLGTSDSYEQYFGPGTRLTVT.

The chain is built from TRBV7-9 and TRBJ1-1; D remains ambiguous. V was shortened by 2 bases and J by 3 bases, with 7 bases between the two germline ends. The CDR3 sequence is 13 residues long. From germline, CDR1 is SEHNR and CDR2 FQNEAQ (reference sequence). The chain's CDR3 is CASSLLADTEAFF. The DNA of the CDR3 is TGTGCCAGCAGCTTACTGGCTGACACTGAAGCTTTCTTT.

This clone has just a few counts. The chain links TRBV4-1 to TRBJ2-7; TRBD1 matches 8 bases. This CDR3 is 15 amino acids long. V shed 1 base and J 3 bases; nucleotides not matched to a gene: 5. Germline V gene data show CDR1 as MGHRA and CDR2 as YSYEKL. As DNA, the CDR3 is TGCGCCAGCAGCCAAGGAGACAGGGGACTCTACGAGCAGTACTTC. Its translation is CASSQGDRGLYEQYF.

The rearrangement joins TRBV6-6 to TRBJ2-7; 9 bases fit TRBD2. The CDR3 runs 14 residues. V trimming: 1 base; J trimming: 2 bases; junction bases outside the gene matches: 0. Germline V gene sequence: CDR1 MNHNY, CDR2 SVGAGI (reference sequence). Written as DNA, the CDR3 is TGTGCCAGCAGTTACTTAGCGGGGGCCTACGAGCAGTACTTC. This sequence encodes CASSYLAGAYEQYF.

This clone was seen a single time. The genes are TRBV27 and TRBJ1-1; D might be TRBD1 (5 bases). V gave up 6 bases and J gave up 5 bases, with 19 bases separating them. CDR1 and CDR2 from the germline V gene are MNHEY and SMNVEV (reference sequence). CDR3 length equals 15 residues. This chain's CDR3 is CASREFGRRGTEAFF. The CDR3, as DNA: TGTGCCAGCAGAGAGTTTGGTCGCCGGGGGACTGAAGCTTTCTTT.

The genes are TRBV6-2 or TRBV6-3 and TRBJ1-2; maybe TRBD1 (5 bases). The germline V and J ends were trimmed by 5 bases and 2 bases, with 15 bases remaining between them. Germline V CDR1 and CDR2: MNHEY, SVGEGT. The CDR3 consists of 15 residues. For the CDR3, the DNA is TGTGCCAGCAGTCACCGACAGAGAGTAAACTATGGCTACACCTTC. Residues: CASSHRQRVNYGYTF.

This sequence joins TRBV20-1 and TRBJ1-1; D remains unclear. Germline CDR1 and CDR2: DFQATT and SNEGSKA (reference sequence). CDR3 length: 11 residues. The CDR3 DNA reads as TGCGGCGTCGAGGAGAACACTGAAGCTTTCTTT. Its protein is CGVEENTEAFF.

V gene TRBV20-1 combines with J gene TRBJ2-7; TRBD2 matches 9 bases. The germline gives CDR1 DFQATT, CDR2 SNEGSKA (reference sequence). After removal of 3 bases from V and 2 bases from J, the junction contained 11 bases not matched to a gene. CDR3 length equals 16 residues. CDR3: CSASRPSGGLAYEQYF. CDR3 DNA sequence: TGCAGTGCTAGTCGACCCAGCGGGGGGCTGGCCTACGAGCAGTACTTC.

V usage is TRBV4-2 and J usage is TRBJ2-7, with 7 bases aligning to TRBD2. The V gene's germline CDR1 is LGHNA and CDR2 YNFKEQ. The length of the CDR3 is 15 residues. The junction had 14 bases not matched to a gene; V was cut back by 5 bases and J by 7 bases. The CDR3 bases are TGTGCCAGCAGCTCGCCGGGGGAGGGCCGTAGTGAGCAGTACTTC. It specifies CASSSPGEGRSEQYF.

The V and J genes are TRBV3-1 (or the pseudogene TRBV3-2) and TRBJ1-2; 8 nucleotides align to TRBD1. The germline CDR1 and CDR2 sequences are LGHDT and YNNKEL (reference sequence). With 7 bases clipped from V and 1 base from J, the junction kept 8 bases outside the gene matches. The CDR3 has 15 amino acids. CDR3 loop: CASTLGQGHNYGYTF. The CDR3 bases are TGTGCCAGCACCTTAGGACAGGGACATAACTATGGCTACACCTTC.